This TCR beta chain comes out of a study of T cells in localized non-small cell lung cancer. Findings and limits, study-wide: Only one tumor region was sequenced, so heterogeneity remains possible. Uninvolved adjacent lung had more T cell clonality than any other tissue, topping tumor. Those with higher blood T cell density had longer overall survival. For the top 100 tumor clones, a median about 56 also appeared in adjacent lung.

V was clipped by 0 bases and J by 2 bases; unmatched bases: 1. The CDR3 is made up of 14 amino acids. Germline V gene lookup returns CDR1 MNHEY and CDR2 SVGAGI. Using immunoSEQ multiplex PCR, the repertoire was profiled, and TCRdb retains in-frame clones only, with some absent. The data hold roughly 18,000 clones, with over 75% observed a single time. A remark on this clone: Its antigen is unidentified.

The chain uses TRBV6-5 and TRBJ2-7; 7 bases line up with TRBD1. This TCR derives from a female donor over 55 with stage I lung adenocarcinoma. The sample in question was peripheral blood, obtained before any cancer treatment. The chain's CDR3 is CASSYSGTAYEQYF. The CDR3 DNA is TGTGCCAGCAGTTACTCCGGGACAGCCTACGAGCAGTACTTC.